This TCR beta chain was sequenced for a study of control samples from healthy donors and cancer patients. Repertoires were generated with immunoSEQ multiplex PCR, while TCRdb's copy carries only in-frame clones and drops some. This repertoire shows 95,000 to 100,000 clones, approximately 90% found once; its top ten account for over 6.5%. J lost 8 bases, V lost 3 bases, and 6 bases had no gene match. The germline CDR1 and CDR2 sequences are LNHDA and SQIVND (reference sequence). The CDR3 is made up of 16 amino acids. The clonotype comes from a man aged 30 to 45 in good health. The sample taken for sequencing was blood. This chain connects TRBV19 to TRBJ1-6, with TRBD1 identical over 11 bases. The CDR3 reads CASSIRTGGDYSPLHF. CDR3 coding DNA: TGTGCCAGTAGTATCCGGACAGGGGGCGATTATTCACCCCTCCACTTT.